This is a list of T cell receptor beta chains from one sample in a study of siplizumab effects on memory and regulatory T cells. TCRdb keeps only in-frame clones here, not all; method: immunoSEQ multiplex PCR. The data hold fewer than 25,000 clones, with roughly two fifths observed a single time. Their recognized antigens are unknown. The sample taken for sequencing was CFSE-low (dividing) CD4+ T cells sorted from an allogeneic mixed lymphocyte reaction. The origin of the receptors is a human donor in good health; the cells came from an allogeneic mixed lymphocyte reaction. Some clones in this sample may be carry-over from other donors' samples. CDR3s include the opening cysteine and the closing phenylalanine or tryptophan. The order of the fields is clone size, J gene, V gene, CDR3 protein. A row's size may be missing; if present it is once, few, many or a size class.

>few|TRBJ2-2|TRBV10-3
CAITSRTGTGELFF
>.|TRBJ1-3|TRBV9
CASSVAEGSGNTIYF
>few|TRBJ1-2|TRBV27
CASSRDRGIHGYTF
>.|TRBJ2-2|TRBV18
CASSRQELNTGELFF
>.|TRBJ2-7|TRBV10-3
CAISESNPSYEQYF
>few|TRBJ1-2|TRBV10-1
CASSRDRVSGYTF
>.|TRBJ1-5|TRBV7-2
CASSRTGISNQPQHF
>medium-sized|TRBJ1-1|TRBV5-1
CASSFGVQGAEAFF
>few|TRBJ1-3|TRBV18
CASSPVRAGSSGNTIYF
>.|TRBJ2-1|TRBV6-5
CASSYSASSYNEQFF
>.|TRBJ2-6|TRBV6-6
CASSWGLFAGANVLTF
>.|TRBJ1-5|TRBV6-5
CASSLTGNQPQHF
>.|TRBJ1-2|TRBV27
CASSFGYGQGDYGYTF
>.|TRBJ2-1|TRBV7-3
CASSLAGLAGVNEQFF
>.|TRBJ1-1|TRBV11-2
CASSLGGVNTEAFF
>.|TRBJ2-3|TRBV5-1
CASSTISGGLTDTQYF
>once|TRBJ2-2|TRBV12-5
CASGPRQGASGNTGELFF
>.|TRBJ2-1|TRBV19
CASKTNSYNEQFF
>.|TRBJ1-1|TRBV29-1
CSVTGTENTEAFF
>.|TRBJ1-5|TRBV5-6
CASSLGQGLRQPQHF
>.|TRBJ2-6|TRBV10-3
CAISESGTGRAGANVLTF
>.|TRBJ2-1|TRBV18
CASSGIAAPYNEQFF
>.|TRBJ2-3|TRBV6-6
CASSLTGGSTDTQYF
>.|TRBJ2-1|TRBV19
CASSKGPITYNEQFF
>.|TRBJ2-1|TRBV7-2
CASSWDRAIGEQFF
>.|TRBJ2-1|TRBV5-8
CASSLVIGTGSSEQFF
>.|TRBJ2-2|TRBV10-3
CAIKGTGGITGELFF
>medium-sized|TRBJ2-7|TRBV7-6
CASSTYPGLVREQYF